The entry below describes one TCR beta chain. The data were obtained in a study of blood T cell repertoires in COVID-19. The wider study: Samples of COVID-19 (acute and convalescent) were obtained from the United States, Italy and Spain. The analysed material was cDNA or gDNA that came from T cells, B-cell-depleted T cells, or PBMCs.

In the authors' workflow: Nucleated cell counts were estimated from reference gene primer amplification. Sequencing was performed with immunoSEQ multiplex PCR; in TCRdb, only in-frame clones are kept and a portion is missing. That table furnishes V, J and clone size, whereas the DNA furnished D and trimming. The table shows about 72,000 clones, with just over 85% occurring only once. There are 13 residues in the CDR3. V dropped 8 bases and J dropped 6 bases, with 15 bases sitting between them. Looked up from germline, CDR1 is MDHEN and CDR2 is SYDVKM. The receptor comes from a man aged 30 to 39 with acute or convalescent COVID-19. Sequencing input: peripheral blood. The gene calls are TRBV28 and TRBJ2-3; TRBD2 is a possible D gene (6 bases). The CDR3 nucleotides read TGTGCCAGCCATTGGAGGGCCGCGGATACGCAGTATTTT. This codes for CASHWRAADTQYF.